Here is one T cell receptor (beta chain) with its context. Its specificity is not known. In germline, CDR1 is MNHNS, CDR2 SASEGT. Trimming took off 0 bases at V and 6 bases at J, with 12 bases between the two ends. The CDR3 totals 15 residues. The data were obtained in a study of cytomegalovirus exposure and HLA in healthy donors. Overall study results and limits: For cytomegalovirus status, the classifier reportedly gave diagnoses with high specificity and sensitivity. According to the study, around 150 TCR beta chains were cytomegalovirus-associated.

Some clones are missing from TCRdb's copy, which holds only in-frame ones; the method was immunoSEQ multiplex PCR. The table lists approximately 200,000 clones, about 79% of them singletons. This sequence joins TRBV6-1 and TRBJ1-5, with TRBD1 as a possible D gene (6 bases). Sequenced input: PBMCs. The sequence derives from a woman aged 25-40 years in good health and CMV-seropositive. The CDR3 sequence is CASSEALQGSQPQHF. CDR3 coding DNA: TGTGCCAGCAGTGAAGCGCTACAGGGTAGTCAGCCCCAGCATTTT.